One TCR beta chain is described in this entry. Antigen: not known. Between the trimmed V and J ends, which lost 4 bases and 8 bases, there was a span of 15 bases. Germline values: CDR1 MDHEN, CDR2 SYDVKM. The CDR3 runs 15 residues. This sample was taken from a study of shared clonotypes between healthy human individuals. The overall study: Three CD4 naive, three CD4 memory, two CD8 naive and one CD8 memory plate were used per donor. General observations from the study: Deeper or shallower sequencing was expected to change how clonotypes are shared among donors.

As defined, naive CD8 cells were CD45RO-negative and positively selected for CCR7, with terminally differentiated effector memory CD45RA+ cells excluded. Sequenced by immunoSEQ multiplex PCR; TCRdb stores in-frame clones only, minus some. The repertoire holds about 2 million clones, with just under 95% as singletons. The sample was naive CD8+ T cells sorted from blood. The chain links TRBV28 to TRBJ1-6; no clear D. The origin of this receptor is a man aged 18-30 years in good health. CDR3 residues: CASSSSLSTDSPLHF. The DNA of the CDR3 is TGTGCCAGCAGTTCAAGCCTGAGTACGGATTCACCCCTCCACTTT.